This T cell receptor beta chain was observed in a study of vaccination effects on CD4 cells after COVID-19. Sequencing in the ViraFEST assay came after antigen-specific CD4+ T cells had been expanded with viral peptide pools, which were used to stimulate PBMC. Scientists isolated CD4+ T cells after an approximately 10-day culture period ended. The infection with SARS-CoV-2 (confirmed by PCR) occurred in this person between March and December 2020. CDR3 length equals 15 residues. Looked up from germline, CDR1 is LNHDA and CDR2 is SQIVND (reference sequence). After removal of 7 bases from V and 8 bases from J, the junction contained 13 bases not matched to a gene. Produced via immunoSEQ multiplex PCR; TCRdb's table is partial and in-frame only. The sample yields tens of thousands of clones, about three quarters seen once. In the case of this clone: Its antigen is currently unknown.

Sequences were derived from CD4+ T cells from PBMCs cultured with HCoV-NL63 spike peptides, sampled before COVID-19 vaccination. The chain recombines TRBV19 with TRBJ2-1; TRBD2 matches 8 bases. This receptor was identified in a human donor who had a prior SARS-CoV-2 infection. The CDR3 is CASTRRAGALDEQFF. The CDR3 region has the DNA TGTGCCAGTACGCGTCGAGCGGGAGCCCTCGATGAGCAGTTCTTC. The full variable domain, in which reference TRBV19 and TRBJ2-1 provide the parts outside the CDR3, is DGGITQSPKYLFRKEGQNVTLSCEQNLNHDAMYWYRQDPGQGLRLIYYSQIVNDFQKGDIAEGYSVSREKKESFPLTVTSAQKNPTAFYLCASTRRAGALDEQFFGPGTRLTVL.